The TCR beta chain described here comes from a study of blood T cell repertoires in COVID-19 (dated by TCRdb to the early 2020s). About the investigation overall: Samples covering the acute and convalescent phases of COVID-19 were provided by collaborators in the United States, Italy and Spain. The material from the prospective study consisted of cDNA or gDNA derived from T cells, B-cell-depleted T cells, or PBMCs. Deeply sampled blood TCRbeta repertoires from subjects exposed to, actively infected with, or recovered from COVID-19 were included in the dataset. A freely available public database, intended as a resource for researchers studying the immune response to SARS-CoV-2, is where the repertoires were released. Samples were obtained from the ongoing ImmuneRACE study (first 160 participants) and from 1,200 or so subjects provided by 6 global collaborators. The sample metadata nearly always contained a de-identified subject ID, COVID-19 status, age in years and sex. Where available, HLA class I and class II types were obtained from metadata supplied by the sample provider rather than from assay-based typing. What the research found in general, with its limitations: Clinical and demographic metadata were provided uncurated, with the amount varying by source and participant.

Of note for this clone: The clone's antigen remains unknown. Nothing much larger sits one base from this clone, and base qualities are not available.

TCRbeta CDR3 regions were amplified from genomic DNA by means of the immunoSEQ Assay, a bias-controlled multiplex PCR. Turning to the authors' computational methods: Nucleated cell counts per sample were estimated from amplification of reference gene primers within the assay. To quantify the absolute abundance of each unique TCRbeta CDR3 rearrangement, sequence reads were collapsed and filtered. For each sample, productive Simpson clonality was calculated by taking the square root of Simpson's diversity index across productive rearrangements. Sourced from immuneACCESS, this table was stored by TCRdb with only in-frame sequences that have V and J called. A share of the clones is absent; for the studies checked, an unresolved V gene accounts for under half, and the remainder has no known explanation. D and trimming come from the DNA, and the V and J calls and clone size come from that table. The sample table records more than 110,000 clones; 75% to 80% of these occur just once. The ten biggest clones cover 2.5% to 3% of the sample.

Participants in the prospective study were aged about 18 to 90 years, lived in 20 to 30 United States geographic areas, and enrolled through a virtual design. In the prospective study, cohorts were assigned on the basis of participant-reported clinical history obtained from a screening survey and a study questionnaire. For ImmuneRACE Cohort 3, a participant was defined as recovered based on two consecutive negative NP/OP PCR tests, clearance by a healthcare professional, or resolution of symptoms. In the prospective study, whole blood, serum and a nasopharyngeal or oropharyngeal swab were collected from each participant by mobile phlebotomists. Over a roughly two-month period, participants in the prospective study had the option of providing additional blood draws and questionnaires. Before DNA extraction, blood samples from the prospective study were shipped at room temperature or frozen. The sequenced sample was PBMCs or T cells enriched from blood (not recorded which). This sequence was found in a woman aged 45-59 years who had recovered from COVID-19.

The DNA sequence follows: TGTGCCTGGAGTGAGAACAGGAACACTGAAGCTTTCTTT. This encodes CAWSENRNTEAFF. The chain is assembled from TRBV30 and TRBJ1-1, with no reliable assignment of the D segment. The junction carries 7 bases between V and J, which are trimmed by 1 base and 1 base respectively. Reading from cysteine to phenylalanine, the CDR3 counts 13 amino acids. The DNA shown is the 39-base CDR3, in frame from base 1. Via the germline V gene (reference sequence), CDR1 is GTSNPN and CDR2 SVGIG.